This TCR beta chain was captured by sequencing in a study of blood T cell repertoires in COVID-19. Per germline, CDR1 MNHEY and CDR2 SVGAGI. The CDR3 has 14 amino acids. A word on this clone: At one end the junction does not follow the germline gene, possibly because of a read error.

Produced via immunoSEQ multiplex PCR; TCRdb's table is partial and in-frame only. The top ten hold 2.6% of the sample, which has about 300,000 clones, approximately 86% seen once. The chain carries TRBV6-5 and TRBJ1-1, with D perhaps matching TRBD1 (5 bases). The TCR originated in a young woman who had recovered from COVID-19. Material: PBMCs or T cells enriched from blood (not recorded which). The CDR3 reads CASSHSDTNTEAFF. As DNA, the CDR3 is TGTGCCAGCAGTCACTCGGACACCAACACTGAAGCTTTCTTT.